This T cell receptor beta chain is from a study of vaccination and CD4 T cells after COVID-19. The Oncomine TCR Beta short-read assay was what sequenced the DNA obtained from cultured CD4+ T cells. MiXCR, applied by TCRdb to the PCR reads, yields one record per CDR3 protein. The sample holds 15,000 to 20,000 distinct CDR3 sequences; less than 65% are singletons and the top ten take around 11%. The treatment here: roughly 10-day PBMC culture with coronavirus spike peptide pools or control peptides (ViraFEST assay). Concerning this clonotype itself: The antigen remains unidentified.

V shed 8 bases and J shed 0 bases, with 13 bases lying between them. Germline V gives CDR1 SGHVS, CDR2 FQNEAQ. The CDR3 has 14 amino acids. This chain joins TRBV7-8 and TRBJ2-5, with D unresolved. Sequenced sample: CD4+ T cells from blood, cultured in vitro. This receptor was taken from a human donor who had recovered from COVID-19. The CDR3 DNA is TGTGCCAGCGGAAAAGGCCGGTACCAAGAGACCCAGTACTTC. It yields the protein CASGKGRYQETQYF.